This T cell receptor (beta chain) was captured by sequencing in a study of blood T cells in healthy people across ages. Overall study context: Capture by template switching was about one barcoded beta molecule per two T cells. Findings and limits, study-wide: Leaving the PBMCs unsorted stopped any conclusive comparison of naive versus antigen-experienced cells.

Comment on this clonotype: Its antigen is not identified.

Next came a second PCR, run for about 7 to 12 cycles, which used a sample-barcoded 5' primer along with a J-beta primer mix. TCRdb re-called the 5' RACE reads with MiXCR, one entry per CDR3 protein. Here the sample spans about 680,000 distinct CDR3 sequences, around 48% being singletons. This CDR3 has 15 amino acids. Germline assignment: CDR1 SQVTM and CDR2 ANQGSEA. At least 7 million PBMCs were isolated per sample. The chain recombines TRBV29-1 with TRBJ1-2; 7 nucleotides line up with TRBD1. The TCR originated in a woman aged 55-70 years in good health. The sequenced sample was blood. The CDR3 region has the DNA TGCAACGCGCACACCCAGGGGGGACTGGGCTATGGCTACACCTTC. This translates into CNAHTQGGLGYGYTF.